The rows below give T cell receptor beta chains drawn from one sample of a study of CD8 T cells in ankylosing spondylitis. MiXCR, applied by TCRdb to the 5' RACE reads, yields one record per CDR3 protein. The sample includes about 140,000 distinct CDR3 sequences, about 32% of them seen just once. Sequencing input: synovial fluid, either unsorted or a sorted T cell fraction (not recorded which). Source of these receptors: a male donor with ankylosing spondylitis. Both conserved end residues are trimmed from each CDR3. D genes are given only for firm matches.

j_call: TRBJ1-1
v_call: TRBV6-2/TRBV6-3
d_call: NA
cdr3_aa: ASKPIQGNTEAF

j_call: TRBJ1-5
v_call: TRBV19
d_call: TRBD1
cdr3_aa: ASGTGEGRRH

j_call: TRBJ1-5
v_call: TRBV7-9
d_call: NA
cdr3_aa: ASSPGSGRGDQPQH

j_call: TRBJ1-1
v_call: TRBV2
d_call: TRBD1
cdr3_aa: ASKRDRGTEAF

j_call: TRBJ2-2
v_call: TRBV3-1
d_call: NA
cdr3_aa: ASSRTGVAGELF

j_call: TRBJ2-2
v_call: TRBV7-7
d_call: TRBD2
cdr3_aa: ASSSSGGANTGELF

j_call: TRBJ2-1
v_call: TRBV24-1
d_call: NA
cdr3_aa: ATSPTSASPPPRSYNEQF

j_call: TRBJ1-2
v_call: TRBV6-1
d_call: TRBD1
cdr3_aa: ASSRPAWTGGSNGYT

j_call: TRBJ2-3
v_call: TRBV20-1
d_call: NA
cdr3_aa: SASGYPGAQVDTQY

j_call: TRBJ2-2
v_call: TRBV20-1
d_call: NA
cdr3_aa: SAREGGTTTGELF

j_call: TRBJ2-7
v_call: TRBV7-9
d_call: TRBD2
cdr3_aa: ASSSIKAGGNYEQY

j_call: TRBJ1-5
v_call: TRBV25-1
d_call: NA
cdr3_aa: ASSSRGQYSHRSESQPQH

j_call: TRBJ1-1
v_call: TRBV28
d_call: NA
cdr3_aa: ASSLSQQGPEAF

j_call: TRBJ1-1
v_call: TRBV29-1
d_call: NA
cdr3_aa: SVYAWDTEAF

j_call: TRBJ2-2
v_call: TRBV5-1
d_call: TRBD2
cdr3_aa: ASSLVLAEPGGELF

j_call: TRBJ2-7
v_call: TRBV27
d_call: TRBD1
cdr3_aa: ASSFRDRGEAEQY

j_call: TRBJ2-1
v_call: TRBV11-3
d_call: NA
cdr3_aa: ASSFGGSDNEQF

j_call: TRBJ2-2
v_call: TRBV18
d_call: TRBD2
cdr3_aa: ASSPIAGSSTGELF

j_call: TRBJ1-3
v_call: TRBV4-2
d_call: TRBD1
cdr3_aa: ASSQGTGGATSGNTIY

j_call: TRBJ1-1
v_call: TRBV12-3/TRBV12-4
d_call: NA
cdr3_aa: ASTIWAPKTEAF

j_call: TRBJ1-1
v_call: TRBV12-3/TRBV12-4
d_call: NA
cdr3_aa: ASTRGSTEAF

j_call: TRBJ2-1
v_call: TRBV24-1
d_call: TRBD2
cdr3_aa: ATSDPSGSSYNEQF

j_call: TRBJ2-5
v_call: TRBV11-2
d_call: NA
cdr3_aa: ASSLVPSYGQY

j_call: TRBJ2-2
v_call: TRBV29-1
d_call: TRBD1
cdr3_aa: SVRTGSNTGELF

j_call: TRBJ2-4
v_call: TRBV5-5
d_call: NA
cdr3_aa: ASSFGLAKNIQY

j_call: TRBJ1-2
v_call: TRBV20-1
d_call: NA
cdr3_aa: SASGARGYGYT

j_call: TRBJ2-1
v_call: TRBV6-2/TRBV6-3
d_call: NA
cdr3_aa: ASSSNFLAWSNEQF

j_call: TRBJ1-2
v_call: TRBV5-1
d_call: NA
cdr3_aa: ASSDGGGYT

j_call: TRBJ1-1
v_call: TRBV29-1
d_call: NA
cdr3_aa: SVGNRSGTEAF

j_call: TRBJ2-7
v_call: TRBV7-2
d_call: NA
cdr3_aa: ASSPGIGRGEQY

j_call: TRBJ2-3
v_call: TRBV4-2
d_call: TRBD2
cdr3_aa: ASSPRLAGSTDTQY

j_call: TRBJ2-1
v_call: TRBV19
d_call: NA
cdr3_aa: ASSTRGEQF

j_call: TRBJ2-5
v_call: TRBV12-3/TRBV12-4
d_call: NA
cdr3_aa: ASSLGMGSGAKETQY

j_call: TRBJ2-3
v_call: TRBV6-2/TRBV6-3
d_call: TRBD2
cdr3_aa: ASSYPGTSGLDTDTQY

j_call: TRBJ1-6
v_call: TRBV28
d_call: NA
cdr3_aa: ASSLRRGDSPLH

j_call: TRBJ2-7
v_call: TRBV14
d_call: NA
cdr3_aa: ASSPAQRRYEQY

j_call: TRBJ1-1
v_call: TRBV27
d_call: NA
cdr3_aa: ASSLYPPTEAF

j_call: TRBJ2-7
v_call: TRBV4-2
d_call: NA
cdr3_aa: ASSQELGGDTYEQY

j_call: TRBJ1-1
v_call: TRBV5-1
d_call: NA
cdr3_aa: ASSFGGTTGNTEAF

j_call: TRBJ1-2
v_call: TRBV7-9
d_call: TRBD1
cdr3_aa: ASSPRDRGSYGYT

j_call: TRBJ1-5
v_call: TRBV12-3/TRBV12-4
d_call: TRBD1
cdr3_aa: ASSQDRGGQPQH

j_call: TRBJ1-2
v_call: TRBV5-1
d_call: TRBD1
cdr3_aa: ASSSGQTLYGYT

j_call: TRBJ2-7
v_call: TRBV29-1
d_call: NA
cdr3_aa: SVESGTEQY

j_call: TRBJ2-7
v_call: TRBV27
d_call: NA
cdr3_aa: ASSRDGAGQY

j_call: TRBJ1-6
v_call: TRBV19
d_call: NA
cdr3_aa: ASSIAGDYNSPLH